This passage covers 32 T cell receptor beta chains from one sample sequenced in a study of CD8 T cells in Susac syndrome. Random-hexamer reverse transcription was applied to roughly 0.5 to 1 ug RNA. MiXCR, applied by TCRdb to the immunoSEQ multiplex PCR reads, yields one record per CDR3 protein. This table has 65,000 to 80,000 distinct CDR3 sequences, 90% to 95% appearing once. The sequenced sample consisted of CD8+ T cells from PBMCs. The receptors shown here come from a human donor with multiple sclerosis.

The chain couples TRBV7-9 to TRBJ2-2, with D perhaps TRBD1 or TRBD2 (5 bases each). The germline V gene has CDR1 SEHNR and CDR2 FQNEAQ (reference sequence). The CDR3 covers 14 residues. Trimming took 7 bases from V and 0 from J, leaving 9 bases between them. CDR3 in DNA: TGTGCCAGCAAGGGGAGCTCGAACACCGGGGAGCTGTTTTTT. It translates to CASKGSSNTGELFF.

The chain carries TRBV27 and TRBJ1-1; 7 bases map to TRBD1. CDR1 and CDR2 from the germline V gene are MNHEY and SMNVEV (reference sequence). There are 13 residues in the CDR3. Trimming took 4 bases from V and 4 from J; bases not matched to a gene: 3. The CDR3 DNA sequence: TGTGCCAGCAGTTACCAGGGGGGCACTGAAGCTTTCTTT. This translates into CASSYQGGTEAFF.

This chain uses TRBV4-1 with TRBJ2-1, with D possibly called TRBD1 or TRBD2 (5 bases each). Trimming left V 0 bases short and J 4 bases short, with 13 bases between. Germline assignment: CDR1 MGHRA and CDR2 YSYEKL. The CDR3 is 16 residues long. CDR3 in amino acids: CASSQDTRGGYNEQFF. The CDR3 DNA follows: TGCGCCAGCAGCCAAGATACGAGGGGTGGGTACAATGAGCAGTTCTTC.

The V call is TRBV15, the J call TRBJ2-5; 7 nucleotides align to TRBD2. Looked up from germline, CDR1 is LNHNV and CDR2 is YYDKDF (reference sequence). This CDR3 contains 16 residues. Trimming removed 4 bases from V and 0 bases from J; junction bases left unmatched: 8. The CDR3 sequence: CATSIGTTIYQETQYF. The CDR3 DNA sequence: TGTGCCACCAGCATTGGGACTACTATATACCAAGAGACCCAGTACTTC.

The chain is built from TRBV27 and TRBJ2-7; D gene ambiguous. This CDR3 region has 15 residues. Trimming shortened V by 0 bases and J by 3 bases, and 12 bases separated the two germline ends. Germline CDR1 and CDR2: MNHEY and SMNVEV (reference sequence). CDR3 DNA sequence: TGTGCCAGCAGTTTATCGTTACTTAATTACTACGAGCAGTACTTC. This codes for CASSLSLLNYYEQYF.

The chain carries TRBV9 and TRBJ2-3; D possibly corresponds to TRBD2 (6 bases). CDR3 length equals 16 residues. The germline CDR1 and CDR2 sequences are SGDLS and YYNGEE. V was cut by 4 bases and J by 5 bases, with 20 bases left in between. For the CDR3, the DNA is TGTGCCAGCAGCCCCCGAAGTACGGGACTTAGAGATACGCAGTATTTT. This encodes CASSPRSTGLRDTQYF. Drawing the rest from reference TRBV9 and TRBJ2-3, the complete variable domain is DSGVTQTPKHLITATGQRVTLRCSPRSGDLSVYWYQQSLDQGLQFLIQYYNGEERAKGNILERFSAQQFPDLHSELNLSSLELGDSALYFCASSPRSTGLRDTQYFGPGTRLTVL.

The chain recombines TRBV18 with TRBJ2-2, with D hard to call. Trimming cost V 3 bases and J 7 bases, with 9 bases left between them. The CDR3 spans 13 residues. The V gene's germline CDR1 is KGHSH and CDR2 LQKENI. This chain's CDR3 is CASSPGGIGELFF. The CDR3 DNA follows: TGTGCCAGCTCACCGGGTGGAATCGGGGAGCTGTTTTTT.

In DNA form, the CDR3 reads TGTGCCAGCAGCCAAGATCCTAGCGGCGAGCAGTACTTC. Translation gives CASSQDPSGEQYF. V usage is TRBV3-1 and J usage is TRBJ2-7; 7 bases fit TRBD2. Trimming at V came to 0 bases and at J to 6 bases, leaving 2 bases not matched to a gene. The CDR3 consists of 13 residues. Per the germline V gene, CDR1 is LGHDT and CDR2 is YNNKEL (reference sequence).

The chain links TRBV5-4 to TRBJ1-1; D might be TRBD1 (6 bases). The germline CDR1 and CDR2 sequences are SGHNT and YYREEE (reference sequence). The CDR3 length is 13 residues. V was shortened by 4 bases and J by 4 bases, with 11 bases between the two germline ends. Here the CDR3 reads CASSPTGTTEAFF. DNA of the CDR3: TGTGCCAGCAGCCCTACAGGGACCACTGAAGCTTTCTTT. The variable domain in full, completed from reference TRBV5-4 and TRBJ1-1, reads ETGVTQSPTHLIKTRGQQVTLRCSSQSGHNTVSWYQQALGQGPQFIFQYYREEENGRGNFPPRFSGLQFPNYSSELNVNALELDDSALYLCASSPTGTTEAFFGQGTRLTVV.

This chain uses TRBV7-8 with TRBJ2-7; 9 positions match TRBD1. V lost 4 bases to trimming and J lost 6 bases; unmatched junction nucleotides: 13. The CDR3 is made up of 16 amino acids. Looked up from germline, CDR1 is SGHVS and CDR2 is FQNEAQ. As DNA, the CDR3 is TGTGCCAGCAGCTGGGGGACAGGGACCCCCCCTTTCGAGCAGTACTTC. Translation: CASSWGTGTPPFEQYF.

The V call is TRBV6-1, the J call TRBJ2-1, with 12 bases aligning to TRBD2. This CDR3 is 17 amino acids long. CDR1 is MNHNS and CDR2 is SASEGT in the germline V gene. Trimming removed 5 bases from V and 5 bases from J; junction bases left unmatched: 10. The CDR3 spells CASSLLQTSGRHNEQFF. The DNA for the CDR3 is TGTGCCAGCAGTCTTCTACAGACTAGCGGGAGACACAATGAGCAGTTCTTC.

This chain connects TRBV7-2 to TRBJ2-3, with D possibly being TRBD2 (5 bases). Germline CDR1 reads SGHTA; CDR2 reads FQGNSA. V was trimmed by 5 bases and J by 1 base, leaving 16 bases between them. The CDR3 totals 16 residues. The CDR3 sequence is CASSLPTRRGTDTQYF. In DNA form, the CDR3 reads TGTGCCAGCAGCCTCCCTACGCGGCGGGGCACAGATACGCAGTATTTT.

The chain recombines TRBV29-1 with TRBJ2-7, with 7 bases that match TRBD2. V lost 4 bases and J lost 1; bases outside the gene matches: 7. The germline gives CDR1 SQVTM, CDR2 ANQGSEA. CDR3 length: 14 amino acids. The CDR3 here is CSVGPGTTSYEQYF. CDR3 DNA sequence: TGCAGCGTTGGACCTGGGACTACTTCCTACGAGCAGTACTTC.

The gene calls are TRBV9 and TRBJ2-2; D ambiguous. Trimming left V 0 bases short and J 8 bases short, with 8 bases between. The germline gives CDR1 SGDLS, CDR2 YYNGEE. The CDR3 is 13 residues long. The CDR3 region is CASSVVERGELFF. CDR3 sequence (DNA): TGTGCCAGCAGCGTAGTCGAGAGGGGGGAGCTGTTTTTT.

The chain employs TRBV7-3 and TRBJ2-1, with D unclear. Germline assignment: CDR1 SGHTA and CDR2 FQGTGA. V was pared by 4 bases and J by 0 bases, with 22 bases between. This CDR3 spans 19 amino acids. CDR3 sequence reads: CASSSRSGGLVFSYNEQFF. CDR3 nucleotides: TGTGCCAGCAGCTCGCGATCGGGTGGTTTGGTGTTCTCCTACAATGAGCAGTTCTTC.

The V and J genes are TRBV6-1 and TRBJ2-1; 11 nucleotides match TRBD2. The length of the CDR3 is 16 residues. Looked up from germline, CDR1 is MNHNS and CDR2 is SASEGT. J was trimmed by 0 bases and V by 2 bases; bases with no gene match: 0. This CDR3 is CASSELAGGSYNEQFF. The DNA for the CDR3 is TGTGCCAGCAGTGAACTAGCGGGGGGCTCCTACAATGAGCAGTTCTTC.

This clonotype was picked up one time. The CDR3 loop reads CAWESLDRVGNTEAFF. Here the CDR3 DNA reads TGTGCCTGGGAATCCTTGGACAGGGTGGGGAACACTGAAGCTTTCTTT. The V gene is TRBV30, the J gene TRBJ1-1, with 8 bases lining up with TRBD1. This CDR3 has 16 amino acids. With V trimmed by 5 bases and J by 1 base, 12 bases remained unmatched. The germline V gene has CDR1 GTSNPN and CDR2 SVGIG (reference sequence).

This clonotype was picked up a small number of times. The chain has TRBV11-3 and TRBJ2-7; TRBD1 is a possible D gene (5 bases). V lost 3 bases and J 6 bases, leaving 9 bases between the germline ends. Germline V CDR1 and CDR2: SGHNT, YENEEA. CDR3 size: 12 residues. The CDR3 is CASSFTGSEQYF. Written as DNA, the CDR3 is TGTGCCAGCAGCTTTACAGGCAGCGAGCAGTACTTC.

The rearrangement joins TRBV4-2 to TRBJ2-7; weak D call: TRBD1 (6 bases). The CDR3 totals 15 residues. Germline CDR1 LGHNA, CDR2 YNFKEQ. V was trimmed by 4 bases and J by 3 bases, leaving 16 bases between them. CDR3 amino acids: CASSLLLGTLYEQYF. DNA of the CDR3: TGTGCCAGCAGCCTTCTTTTAGGGACACTCTACGAGCAGTACTTC.

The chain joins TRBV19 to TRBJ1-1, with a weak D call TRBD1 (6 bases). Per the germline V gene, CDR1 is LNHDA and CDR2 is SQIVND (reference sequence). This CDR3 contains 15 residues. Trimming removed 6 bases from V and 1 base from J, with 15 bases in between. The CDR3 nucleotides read TGTGCCAGTAGAGAAGGACAGTGGGCGAACACTGAAGCTTTCTTT. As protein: CASREGQWANTEAFF.

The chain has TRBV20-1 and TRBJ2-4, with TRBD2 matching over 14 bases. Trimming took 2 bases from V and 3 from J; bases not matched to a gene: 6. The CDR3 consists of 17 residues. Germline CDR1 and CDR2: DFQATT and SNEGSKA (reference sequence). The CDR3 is CSARKLGLAGVKNIQYF. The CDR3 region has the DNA TGCAGTGCTAGAAAGTTGGGACTAGCGGGAGTCAAAAACATTCAGTACTTC.

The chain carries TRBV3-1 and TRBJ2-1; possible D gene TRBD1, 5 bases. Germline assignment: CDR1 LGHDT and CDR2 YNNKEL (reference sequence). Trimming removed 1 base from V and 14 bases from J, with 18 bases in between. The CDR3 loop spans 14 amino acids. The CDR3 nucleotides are TGTGCCAGCAGCCAAGCACCGGGTCCGAAGGGGAAGTTCTTC. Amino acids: CASSQAPGPKGKFF.

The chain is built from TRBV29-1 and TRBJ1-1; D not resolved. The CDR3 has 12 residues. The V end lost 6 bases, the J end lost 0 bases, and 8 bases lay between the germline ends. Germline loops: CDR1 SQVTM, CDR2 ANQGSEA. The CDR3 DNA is TGCAGCGTGGATCAGGTGAACACTGAAGCTTTCTTT. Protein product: CSVDQVNTEAFF.

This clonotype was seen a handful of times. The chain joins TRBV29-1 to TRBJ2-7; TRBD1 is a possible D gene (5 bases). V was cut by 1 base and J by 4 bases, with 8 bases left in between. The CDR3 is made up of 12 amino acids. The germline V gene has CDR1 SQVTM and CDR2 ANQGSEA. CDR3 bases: TGCAGCGTTGAAGGAGACAGTTACGAGCAGTACTTC. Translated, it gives CSVEGDSYEQYF.

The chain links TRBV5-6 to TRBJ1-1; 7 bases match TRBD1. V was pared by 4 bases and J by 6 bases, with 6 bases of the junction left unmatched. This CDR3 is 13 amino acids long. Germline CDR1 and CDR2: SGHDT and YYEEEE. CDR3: CASSQTGHSEAFF. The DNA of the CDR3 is TGTGCCAGCAGCCAGACAGGGCACTCTGAAGCTTTCTTT.

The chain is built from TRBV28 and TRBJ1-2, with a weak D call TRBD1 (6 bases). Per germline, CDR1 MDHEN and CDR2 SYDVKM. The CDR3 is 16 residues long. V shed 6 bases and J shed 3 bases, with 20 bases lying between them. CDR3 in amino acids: CASSPAQGLLYYGYTF. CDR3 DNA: TGTGCCAGCAGCCCAGCACAGGGACTCCTTTACTATGGCTACACCTTC.

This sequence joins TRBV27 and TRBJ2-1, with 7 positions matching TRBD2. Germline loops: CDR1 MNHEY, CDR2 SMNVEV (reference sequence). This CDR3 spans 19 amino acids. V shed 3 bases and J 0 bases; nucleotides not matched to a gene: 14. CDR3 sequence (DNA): TGTGCCAGCAGTTTCTGGGCTAGCGGACCGGAGAGCTCCTACAATGAGCAGTTCTTC. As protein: CASSFWASGPESSYNEQFF.

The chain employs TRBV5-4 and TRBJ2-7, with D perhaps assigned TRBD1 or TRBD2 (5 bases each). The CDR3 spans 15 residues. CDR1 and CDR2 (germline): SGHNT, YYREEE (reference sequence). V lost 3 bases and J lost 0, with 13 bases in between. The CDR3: CASSYLGDRSYEQYF. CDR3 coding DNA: TGTGCCAGCAGCTATTTGGGGGACCGCTCCTACGAGCAGTACTTC.

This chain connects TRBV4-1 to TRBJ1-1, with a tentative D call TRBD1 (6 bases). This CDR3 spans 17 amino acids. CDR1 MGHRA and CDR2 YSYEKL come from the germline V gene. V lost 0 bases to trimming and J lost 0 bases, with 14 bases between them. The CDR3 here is CASSQDKDGTMNTEAFF. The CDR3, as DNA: TGCGCCAGCAGCCAAGATAAGGATGGGACAATGAACACTGAAGCTTTCTTT.

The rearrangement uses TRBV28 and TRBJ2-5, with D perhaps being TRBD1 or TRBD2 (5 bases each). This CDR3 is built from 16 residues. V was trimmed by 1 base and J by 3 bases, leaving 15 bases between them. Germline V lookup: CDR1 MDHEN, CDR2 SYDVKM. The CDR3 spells CASSLFYGAKEETQYF. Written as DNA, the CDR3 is TGTGCCAGCAGTTTATTCTACGGGGCGAAGGAAGAGACCCAGTACTTC.

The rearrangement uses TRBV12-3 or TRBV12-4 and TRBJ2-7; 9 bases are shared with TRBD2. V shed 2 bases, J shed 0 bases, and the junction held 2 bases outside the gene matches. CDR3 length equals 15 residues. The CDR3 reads CASSLPSGTSYEQYF. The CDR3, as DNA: TGTGCCAGCAGTTTACCTAGCGGGACCTCCTACGAGCAGTACTTC.

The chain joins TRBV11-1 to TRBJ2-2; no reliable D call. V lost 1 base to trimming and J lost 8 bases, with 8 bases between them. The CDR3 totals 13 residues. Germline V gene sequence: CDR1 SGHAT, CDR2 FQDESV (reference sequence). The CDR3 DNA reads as TGTGCCAGCAGCTTAGTATTCACAGGGGAGCTGTTTTTT. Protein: CASSLVFTGELFF. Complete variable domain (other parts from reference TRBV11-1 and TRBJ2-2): EAEVAQSPRYKITEKSQAVAFWCDPISGHATLYWYRQILGQGPELLVQFQDESVVDDSQLPKDRFSAERLKGVDSTLKIQPAELGDSAMYLCASSLVFTGELFFGEGSRLTVL.